Listed here is a single T cell receptor beta chain. Some clones are missing from TCRdb's copy, which holds only in-frame ones; the method was immunoSEQ multiplex PCR. The sample consists of 130,000 to 150,000 clones, approximately 90% of them appearing once. This specimen comes from a study of T cell responses to AZD1222 COVID-19 vaccine. This TCR was sampled from an adult in good health. The sample here was peripheral blood, taken on day 0 of AZD1222 vaccination.

In DNA form, the CDR3 reads TGTGCCAGCGTGGGGACAGGGAGGAGACAGGAAAAACTGTTTTTT. Its protein product is CASVGTGRRQEKLFF. This chain joins TRBV2 and TRBJ1-4, with 9 bases fitting TRBD1. This CDR3 region has 15 residues. V was pared by 8 bases and J by 8 bases, with 12 bases of the junction left unmatched. Germline V gene sequence: CDR1 SNHLY, CDR2 FYNNEI.